These 9 T cell receptor beta chains were all obtained from the same sample, sequenced in a study of blood T cells in healthy people across ages. The second PCR ran about 6 to 12 cycles with a sample-barcoded 5' primer and J-beta primers. MiXCR, run by TCRdb on the 5' RACE reads, gives a single entry per CDR3 protein. The sample holds around 800,000 distinct CDR3 sequences, more than 25% seen once. The sample also formed part of further work on T cells of mothers and their children.

The sample consisted of blood. The receptors stem from a boy aged 5-17 years in good health.

This clonotype was detected a few times. V is TRBV6-1 and J is TRBJ2-7, with D possibly matching TRBD1 (6 bases). The DNA matches TRBJ2-1 better at its end, which makes the J call doubtful. The CDR3 spans 17 residues. Looked up from germline, CDR1 is MNHNS and CDR2 is SASEGT. The CDR3 sequence: CASSPRGALPLGDEQFF. CDR3 in DNA: TGTGCCAGCAGTCCCAGGGGAGCCCTTCCTCTCGGGGATGAGCAGTTCTTC.

This clonotype was detected only a few times. The chain uses TRBV2 and TRBJ2-1; 8 nucleotides agree with TRBD1. The CDR3 spans 15 residues. V lost 3 bases and J lost 7; bases outside the gene matches: 8. Germline assignment: CDR1 SNHLY and CDR2 FYNNEI. CDR3 sequence (DNA): TGTGCCAGCAGTGAGCCCGACAGGGGTTGGAATGAGCAGTTCTTC. Amino acids: CASSEPDRGWNEQFF.

This sequence joins TRBV20-1 and TRBJ2-7; no firm D call. The germline V and J ends were trimmed by 5 bases and 3 bases, with 14 bases remaining between them. The CDR3 runs 13 residues. The germline gives CDR1 DFQATT, CDR2 SNEGSKA (reference sequence). Written as DNA, the CDR3 is TGCAGTGCTCCGGATCCCACCGACTACGAGCAGTACTTC. Protein: CSAPDPTDYEQYF.

This clonotype was found many times. This chain links TRBV7-9 with TRBJ2-1, with D uncertain. Trimming took 1 base from V and 2 from J, leaving 6 bases between them. The CDR3 loop spans 14 amino acids. CDR1 and CDR2 from the germline V gene are SEHNR and FQNEAQ (reference sequence). The CDR3 spells CASSLDLAYNEQFF. The CDR3 DNA is TGTGCCAGCAGCTTAGATCTCGCCTACAATGAGCAGTTCTTC.

This clonotype came up a few times. This chain joins TRBV7-8 and TRBJ1-2, with 10 bases lining up with TRBD1. The CDR3 extends over 14 amino acids. Losses at the gene ends were 3 bases for V and 7 bases for J; bases not matched to a gene: 5. Germline-derived CDR1 and CDR2 are SGHVS and FQNEAQ. CDR3 nucleotide sequence: TGTGCCAGCAGCTTGTCGGACAGGGGGTTTGGCTACACCTTC. The encoded protein is CASSLSDRGFGYTF. The full variable domain, rest sourced from reference TRBV7-8 and TRBJ1-2, is GAGVSQSPRYKVAKRGQDVALRCDPISGHVSLFWYQQALGQGPEFLTYFQNEAQLDKSGLPSDRFFAERPEGSVSTLKIQRTQQEDSAVYLCASSLSDRGFGYTFGSGTRLTVV.

The chain joins TRBV4-2 to TRBJ2-1, with 14 bases identical to TRBD2. CDR3 size: 21 residues. After removal of 0 bases from V and 0 bases from J, the junction contained 10 bases not matched to a gene. Germline-derived CDR1 and CDR2 are LGHNA and YNFKEQ. In DNA form, the CDR3 reads TGTGCCAGCAGCCAAGATCAGGTGGTGACTAGCGGGGGGGGCTCCTACAATGAGCAGTTCTTC. This translates into CASSQDQVVTSGGGSYNEQFF.

This clonotype was observed a handful of times. V is TRBV4-1 and J is TRBJ2-4, with 14 bases fitting TRBD2. The CDR3 is made up of 18 amino acids. V was pared by 1 base and J by 0 bases, with 2 bases of the junction left unmatched. Germline-derived CDR1 and CDR2 are MGHRA and YSYEKL. CDR3 protein: CASSQGLAGGVAKNIQYF. The CDR3 nucleotides read TGCGCCAGCAGCCAAGGACTAGCGGGGGGGGTAGCCAAAAACATTCAGTACTTC.

This clonotype turned up a few times. The J gene is TRBJ2-1, the V gene TRBV18, with 7 bases aligning to TRBD1. This CDR3 has 14 residues. CDR1 and CDR2 from the germline V gene are KGHSH and LQKENI. Trimming at V came to 3 bases and at J to 7 bases, leaving 6 bases not matched to a gene. DNA of the CDR3: TGTGCCAGCTCACCCAACGGACAGGCTAATGAGCAGTTCTTC. This codes for CASSPNGQANEQFF.

A single count supports this clonotype. The V and J genes are TRBV14 and TRBJ2-7; the D is unclear. This CDR3 region has 13 residues. The V gene lost 2 bases and the J gene lost 6 bases, with 11 bases spanning the gap. The germline V gene has CDR1 SGHDN and CDR2 FVKESK. The CDR3 protein is CASSQRWTGEQYF. In DNA form, the CDR3 reads TGTGCCAGCAGCCAACGGTGGACGGGCGAGCAGTACTTC.